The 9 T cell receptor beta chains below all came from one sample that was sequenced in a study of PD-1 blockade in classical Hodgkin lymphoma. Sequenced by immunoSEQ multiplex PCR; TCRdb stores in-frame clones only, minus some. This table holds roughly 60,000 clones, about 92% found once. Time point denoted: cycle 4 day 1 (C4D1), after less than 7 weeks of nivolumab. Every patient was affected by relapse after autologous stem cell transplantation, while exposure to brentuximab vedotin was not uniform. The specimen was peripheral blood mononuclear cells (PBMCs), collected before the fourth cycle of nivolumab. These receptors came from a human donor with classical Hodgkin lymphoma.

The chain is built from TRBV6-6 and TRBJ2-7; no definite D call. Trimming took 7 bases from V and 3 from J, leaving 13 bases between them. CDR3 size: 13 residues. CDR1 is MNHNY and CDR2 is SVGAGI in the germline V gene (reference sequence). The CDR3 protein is CASTEGYSYEQYF. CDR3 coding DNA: TGTGCCAGCACCGAAGGGTATAGCTACGAGCAGTACTTC.

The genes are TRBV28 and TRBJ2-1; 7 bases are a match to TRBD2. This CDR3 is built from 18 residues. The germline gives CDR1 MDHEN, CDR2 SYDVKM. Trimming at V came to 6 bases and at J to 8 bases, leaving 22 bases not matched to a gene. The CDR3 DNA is TGTGCCAGCAGGGGACCTAAGGGACTACAATGGGACGTGGATGAGCAGTTCTTC. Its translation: CASRGPKGLQWDVDEQFF.

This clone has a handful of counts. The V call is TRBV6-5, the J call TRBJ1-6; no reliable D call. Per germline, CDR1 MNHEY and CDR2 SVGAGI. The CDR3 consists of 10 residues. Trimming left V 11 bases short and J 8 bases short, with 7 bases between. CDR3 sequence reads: CAAGYSPLHF. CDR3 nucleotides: TGTGCCGCGGGGTATTCACCCCTCCACTTT.

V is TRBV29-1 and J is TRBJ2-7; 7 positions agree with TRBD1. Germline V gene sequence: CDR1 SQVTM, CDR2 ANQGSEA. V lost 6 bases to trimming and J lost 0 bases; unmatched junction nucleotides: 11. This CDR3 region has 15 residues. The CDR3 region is CSVEKKGQSSYEQYF. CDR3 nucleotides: TGCAGCGTAGAAAAGAAGGGACAGTCCTCCTACGAGCAGTACTTC.

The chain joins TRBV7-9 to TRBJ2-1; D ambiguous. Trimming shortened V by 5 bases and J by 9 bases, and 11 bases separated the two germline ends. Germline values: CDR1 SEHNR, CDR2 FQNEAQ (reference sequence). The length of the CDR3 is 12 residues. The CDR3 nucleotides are TGTGCCAGCAGCATGCCTTCAGGTGAGCAGTTCTTC. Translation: CASSMPSGEQFF. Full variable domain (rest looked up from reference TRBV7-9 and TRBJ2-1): DTGVSQNPRHKITKRGQNVTFRCDPISEHNRLYWYRQTLGQGPEFLTYFQNEAQLEKSRLLSDRFSAERPKGSFSTLEIQRTEQGDSAMYLCASSMPSGEQFFGPGTRLTVL.

CDR3 loop: CASRDSDSNQPQHF. CDR3 DNA sequence: TGTGCCAGCAGGGACTCAGATAGCAATCAGCCCCAGCATTTT. V gene TRBV2 combines with J gene TRBJ1-5; D is ambiguous. This CDR3 is 14 amino acids long. Trimming removed 6 bases at V and 0 bases at J, with 9 bases between. Germline values: CDR1 SNHLY, CDR2 FYNNEI.

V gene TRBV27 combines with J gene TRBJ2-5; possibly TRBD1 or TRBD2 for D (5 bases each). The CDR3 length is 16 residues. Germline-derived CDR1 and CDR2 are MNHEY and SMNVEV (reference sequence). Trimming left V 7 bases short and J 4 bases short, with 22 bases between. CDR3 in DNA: TGTGCCAGCACCACGACAAAGGGACGGGCAAGAGAGACCCAGTACTTC. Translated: CASTTTKGRARETQYF.

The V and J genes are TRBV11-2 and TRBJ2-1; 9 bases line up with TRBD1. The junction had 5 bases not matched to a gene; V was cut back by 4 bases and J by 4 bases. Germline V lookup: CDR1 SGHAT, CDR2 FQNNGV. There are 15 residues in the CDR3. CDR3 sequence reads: CASSYDRGGYNEQFF. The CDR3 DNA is TGTGCCAGCAGCTATGACAGGGGGGGATACAATGAGCAGTTCTTC.

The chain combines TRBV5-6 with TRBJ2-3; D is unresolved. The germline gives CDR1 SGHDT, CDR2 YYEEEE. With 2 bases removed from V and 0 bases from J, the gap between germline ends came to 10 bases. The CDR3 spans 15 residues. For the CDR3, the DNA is TGTGCCAGCAGCTTTCTCCCTTCTAGCACAGATACGCAGTATTTT. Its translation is CASSFLPSSTDTQYF.